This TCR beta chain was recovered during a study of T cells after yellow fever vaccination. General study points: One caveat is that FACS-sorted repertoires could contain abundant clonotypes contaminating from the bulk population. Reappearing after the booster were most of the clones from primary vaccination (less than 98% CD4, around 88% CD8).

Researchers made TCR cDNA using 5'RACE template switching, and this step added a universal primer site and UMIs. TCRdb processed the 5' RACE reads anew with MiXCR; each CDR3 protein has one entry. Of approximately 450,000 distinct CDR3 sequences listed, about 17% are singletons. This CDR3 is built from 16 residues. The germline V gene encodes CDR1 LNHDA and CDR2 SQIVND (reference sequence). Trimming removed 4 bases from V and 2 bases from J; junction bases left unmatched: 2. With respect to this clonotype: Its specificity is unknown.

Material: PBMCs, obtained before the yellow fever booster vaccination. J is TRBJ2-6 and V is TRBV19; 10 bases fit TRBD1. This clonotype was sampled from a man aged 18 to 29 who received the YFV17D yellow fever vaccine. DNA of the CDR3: TGTGCCAGTAGTAAGGACAGGGGGGCTGGGGCCAACGTCCTGACTTTC. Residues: CASSKDRGAGANVLTF.